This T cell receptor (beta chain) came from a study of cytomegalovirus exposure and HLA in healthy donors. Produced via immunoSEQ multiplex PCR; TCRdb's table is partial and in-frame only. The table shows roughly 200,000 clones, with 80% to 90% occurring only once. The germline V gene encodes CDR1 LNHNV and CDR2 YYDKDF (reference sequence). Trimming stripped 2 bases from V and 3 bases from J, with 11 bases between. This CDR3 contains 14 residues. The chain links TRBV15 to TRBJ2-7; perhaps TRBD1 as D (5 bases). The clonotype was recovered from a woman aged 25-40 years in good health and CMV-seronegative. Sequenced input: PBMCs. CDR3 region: CATSRQTQGYEQYF. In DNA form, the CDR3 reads TGTGCCACCAGCAGACAAACTCAGGGCTACGAGCAGTACTTC.